The 20 T cell receptor beta chains presented below share a single source sample, sequenced in a study of regulatory T cells in long-lasting Graves disease. Combining iRepertoire HTBI primers with Arm-PCR of CDR3 regions, the authors built TCR beta libraries. TCRdb re-called the multiplex PCR reads with MiXCR, one entry per CDR3 protein. This sample carries approximately 210,000 distinct CDR3 sequences, 15% to 20% of them seen once, and the ten largest clones take roughly 23%. Time point described: newly diagnosed GD, antithyroid drugs for less than 3 months. PBMC-extracted RNA yielded the TCR library. Specimen: peripheral blood mononuclear cells (PBMCs), collected at new diagnosis, from a patient treated with antithyroid drugs. The receptor source for this set is a female donor with Graves disease.

This clonotype appeared a few times. The chain recombines TRBV4-3 with TRBJ1-2, with D perhaps matching TRBD1 (5 bases). Trimming stripped 1 base from V and 4 bases from J, with 13 bases between. The CDR3 has 15 amino acids. Per the germline V gene, CDR1 is LGHNA and CDR2 is YSLEER. The CDR3 coding sequence is TGCGCCAGCAGCCAAGGAACGGGGAGGGGCTATGGCTACACCTTC. It is translated as CASSQGTGRGYGYTF.

This chain joins TRBV29-1 and TRBJ2-2; 7 nucleotides match TRBD2. The germline CDR1 and CDR2 sequences are SQVTM and ANQGSEA. The ends lost 4 bases at V and 4 bases at J; junction bases unmatched: 3. This CDR3 spans 13 amino acids. The CDR3 sequence: CSVVTSPTGELFF. The CDR3 DNA reads TGCAGCGTTGTGACTAGCCCCACCGGGGAGCTGTTTTTT.

This clonotype was counted at least ten times. CDR3 coding DNA: TGTGCCAGCTTAAGGGGGGGCGCCTATAATTCACCCCTCCACTTT. It encodes CASLRGGAYNSPLHF. The chain joins TRBV6-2 or TRBV6-3 to TRBJ1-6; maybe TRBD1 (6 bases). This CDR3 region has 15 residues. V was clipped by 8 bases and J by 2 bases, with 13 bases between them. Germline lookup yields CDR1 MNHEY and CDR2 SVGEGT.

On this clonotype itself: A much larger clone sits a single nucleotide away, making a read error possible. The chain couples TRBV18 to TRBJ2-5; D call uncertain. The assigned J gene may be wrong: the sequence end matches TRBJ2-1 better. The CDR3 spans 17 residues. Germline CDR1 reads KGHSH; CDR2 reads LQKENI. The chain's CDR3 is CVSSPSISLSTMNEQFF. DNA for the CDR3: TGTGTCAGCTCACCCAGTATTAGCCTTTCTACAATGAATGAGCAGTTCTTC.

This clonotype was seen ten or more times. The chain employs TRBV29-1 and TRBJ2-3; TRBD2 agrees at 8 bases. The V gene end was trimmed by 7 bases and the J gene end by 2 bases; junction bases not matched to a gene: 5. CDR3 length: 13 amino acids. The germline gives CDR1 SQVTM, CDR2 ANQGSEA. This chain's CDR3 is CSAVAGFTDTQYF. CDR3 bases: TGCAGCGCCGTAGCGGGATTCACAGATACGCAGTATTTT.

This clonotype has at least ten counts. The V gene is TRBV19, the J gene TRBJ1-2, with TRBD1 matching over 7 bases. The V segment lost 4 bases and the J segment 4 bases; nucleotides outside the gene matches: 3. CDR3 length equals 13 residues. Germline assignment: CDR1 LNHDA and CDR2 SQIVND (reference sequence). CDR3 in DNA: TGTGCCAGTAGTACAGGACAGGTCTATGGCTACACCTTC. It codes for CASSTGQVYGYTF.

This clonotype was found many times. This chain links TRBV7-9 with TRBJ1-5, with D unclear. Trimming cost V 1 base and J 8 bases, with 12 bases left between them. Germline CDR1 SEHNR, CDR2 FQNEAQ (reference sequence). The CDR3 has 14 residues. Here the CDR3 DNA reads TGTGCCAGCAGCTTAGACAGTTGGACGGAGCCCCAGCATTTT. Amino acids: CASSLDSWTEPQHF.

V is TRBV2 and J is TRBJ2-1; the D gene is possibly TRBD2 (6 bases). Germline V gene sequence: CDR1 SNHLY, CDR2 FYNNEI. V shed 6 bases and J shed 6 bases, with 15 bases lying between them. The CDR3 has 14 amino acids. Written as DNA, the CDR3 is TGTGCCAGCAGCCCCTTGGGAGGCTTCAATGAGCAGTTCTTC. The encoded protein is CASSPLGGFNEQFF.

This chain links TRBV12-3 or TRBV12-4 with TRBJ2-5, with 7 bases that match TRBD1. V shed 6 bases, J shed 5 bases, and the junction held 6 bases outside the gene matches. This CDR3 contains 13 residues. CDR3 loop: CASRTRGFETQYF. For the CDR3, the DNA is TGTGCCAGCAGAACCAGGGGGTTTGAGACCCAGTACTTC.

The sample holds many counts of this clonotype. CDR3 nucleotides: TGCAGTGTGGACAGGGGCCGAACTAATGAAAAACTGTTTTTT. Translating gives CSVDRGRTNEKLFF. This rearrangement joins TRBV20-1 to TRBJ1-4, with 9 bases fitting TRBD1. In germline, CDR1 is DFQATT, CDR2 SNEGSKA (reference sequence). The CDR3 loop spans 14 amino acids. Trimming took 7 bases from V and 1 from J; bases not matched to a gene: 4.

This clonotype was observed at least ten times. V gene TRBV6-5 combines with J gene TRBJ1-3; the match to TRBD1 covers 9 bases. With V trimmed by 2 bases and J by 0 bases, 2 bases remained unmatched. The CDR3 is 16 residues long. Per the germline V gene, CDR1 is MNHEY and CDR2 is SVGAGI. CDR3 nucleotide sequence: TGTGCCAGCAGTTACACAGGGGGCTTCTCTGGAAACACCATATATTTT. The encoded protein is CASSYTGGFSGNTIYF.

This rearrangement joins TRBV9 to TRBJ2-1; D assignment may be TRBD1 or TRBD2 (7 bases each). Trimming removed 3 bases from V and 4 bases from J, with 17 bases in between. This CDR3 is built from 16 residues. The germline V gene has CDR1 SGDLS and CDR2 YYNGEE. As DNA, the CDR3 is TGTGCCAGCAGCGGAGGGGGCGGGAGCTCGTACAATGAGCAGTTCTTC. This codes for CASSGGGGSSYNEQFF. Drawing the rest from reference TRBV9 and TRBJ2-1, the complete variable domain is DSGVTQTPKHLITATGQRVTLRCSPRSGDLSVYWYQQSLDQGLQFLIQYYNGEERAKGNILERFSAQQFPDLHSELNLSSLELGDSALYFCASSGGGGSSYNEQFFGPGTRLTVL.

V gene TRBV10-3 combines with J gene TRBJ2-3; 8 positions match TRBD2. This CDR3 is built from 14 residues. V lost 5 bases, J lost 2 bases, and 3 bases stayed unmatched. Germline V CDR1 and CDR2: ENHRY, SYGVKD. The CDR3 spells CAISKGLDTDTQYF. The CDR3 coding sequence is TGTGCCATCAGTAAGGGACTAGACACAGATACGCAGTATTTT.

For this clonotype: Being one base from a much bigger clone, this may be a read error. The rearrangement uses TRBV19 and TRBJ2-1; TRBD2 aligns across 9 bases. The V gene's germline CDR1 is LNHDA and CDR2 SQIVND (reference sequence). CDR3 size: 15 residues. The V gene end was trimmed by 1 base and the J gene end by 9 bases; junction bases not matched to a gene: 7. The CDR3 is CASSIASSGIREQFF. The DNA for the CDR3 is TGTGCCAGTAGTATAGCCTCTAGCGGGATACGTGAGCAGTTCTTC. The complete variable domain, with remaining parts taken from reference TRBV19 and TRBJ2-1, reads DGGITQSPKYLFRKEGQNVTLSCEQNLNHDAMYWYRQDPGQGLRLIYYSQIVNDFQKGDIAEGYSVSREKKESFPLTVTSAQKNPTAFYLCASSIASSGIREQFFGPGTRLTVL.

Ten or more counts support this clonotype. The chain employs TRBV2 and TRBJ2-5; a possible D gene is TRBD2 (5 bases). Germline CDR1 is SNHLY and CDR2 is FYNNEI. V was trimmed by 7 bases and J by 5 bases, leaving 14 bases between them. The CDR3 contains 13 residues. Here the CDR3 DNA reads TGTGCCAGCACGGGCGGAGGTGGGGAGACCCAGTACTTC. It encodes CASTGGGGETQYF.

At least ten counts were recorded for this clonotype. This chain links TRBV7-2 with TRBJ1-2; 9 bases align to TRBD1. The CDR3 spans 14 residues. Germline CDR1 is SGHTA and CDR2 is FQGNSA. V trimming: 6 bases; J trimming: 3 bases; junction bases outside the gene matches: 5. The CDR3 region is CASSTRQGDYGYTF. CDR3 in DNA: TGTGCCAGCAGTACCAGACAGGGGGACTATGGCTACACCTTC.

With respect to this clonotype: Mismatch with germline at one junction end may stem from a read error. The J gene is TRBJ2-5, the V gene TRBV11-2; D ambiguous. CDR3 length: 14 amino acids. CDR1 SGHAT and CDR2 FQNNGV come from the germline V gene. The CDR3, as DNA: TGCGCCAGCAGCTCACGCCCCGACCAAGAGACCCCGTACTTC. Its translation: CASSSRPDQETPYF.

This clonotype was recorded at least ten times. The chain recombines TRBV7-2 with TRBJ2-1, with D unclear. V lost 8 bases and J lost 0, with 8 bases in between. Germline loops: CDR1 SGHTA, CDR2 FQGNSA. This CDR3 spans 13 amino acids. The CDR3 DNA reads TGTGCCAGCTGTTACAGCTCCTACAATGAGCAGTTCTTC. Amino acid sequence: CASCYSSYNEQFF.

In its sample, this clonotype was seen many times. The V gene is TRBV30, the J gene TRBJ2-5; the D gene is possibly TRBD2 (5 bases). Trimming left V 4 bases short and J 1 base short, with 10 bases between. The CDR3 covers 13 residues. CDR1 is GTSNPN and CDR2 is SVGIG in the germline V gene (reference sequence). CDR3 sequence reads: CAWKGRGQETQYF. In DNA, the CDR3 is TGTGCCTGGAAAGGTCGGGGCCAAGAGACCCAGTACTTC.

This clonotype is deemed medium-sized. J is TRBJ1-2 and V is TRBV28; no firm D call. The CDR3 extends over 15 amino acids. Trimming removed 8 bases from V and 1 base from J, with 17 bases in between. Per germline, CDR1 MDHEN and CDR2 SYDVKM. The CDR3 loop is CASFAEQTVNYGYTF. The CDR3 region has the DNA TGTGCCAGCTTCGCCGAGCAGACGGTTAACTATGGCTACACCTTC.